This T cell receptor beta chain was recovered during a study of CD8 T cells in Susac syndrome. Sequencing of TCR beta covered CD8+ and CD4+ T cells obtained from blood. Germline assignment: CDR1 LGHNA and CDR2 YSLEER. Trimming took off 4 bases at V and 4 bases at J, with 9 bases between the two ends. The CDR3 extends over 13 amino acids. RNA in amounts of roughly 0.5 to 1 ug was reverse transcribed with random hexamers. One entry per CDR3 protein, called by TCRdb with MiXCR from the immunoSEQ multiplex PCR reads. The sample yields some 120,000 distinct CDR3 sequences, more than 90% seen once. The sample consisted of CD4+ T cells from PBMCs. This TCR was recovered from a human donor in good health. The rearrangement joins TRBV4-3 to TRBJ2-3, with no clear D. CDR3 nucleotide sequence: TGCGCCAGCAGCCCCCGACGGGCAGATACGCAGTATTTT. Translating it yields CASSPRRADTQYF.